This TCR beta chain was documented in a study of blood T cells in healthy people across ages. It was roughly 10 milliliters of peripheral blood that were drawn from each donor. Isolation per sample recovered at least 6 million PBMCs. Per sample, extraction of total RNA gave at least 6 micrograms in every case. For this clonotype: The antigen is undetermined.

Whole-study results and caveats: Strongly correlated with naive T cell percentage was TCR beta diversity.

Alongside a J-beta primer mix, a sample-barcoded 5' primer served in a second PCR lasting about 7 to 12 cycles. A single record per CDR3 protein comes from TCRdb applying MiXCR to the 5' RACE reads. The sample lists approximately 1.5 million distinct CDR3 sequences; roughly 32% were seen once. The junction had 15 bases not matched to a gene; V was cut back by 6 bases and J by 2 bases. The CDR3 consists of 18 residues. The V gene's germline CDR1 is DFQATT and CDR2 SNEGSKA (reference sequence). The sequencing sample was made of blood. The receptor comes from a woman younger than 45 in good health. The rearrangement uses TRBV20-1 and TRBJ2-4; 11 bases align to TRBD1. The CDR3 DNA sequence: TGCAGTGCGCCAAACACTAGGGACAGGGGGTTAACCAAAAACATTCAGTACTTC. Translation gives CSAPNTRDRGLTKNIQYF.